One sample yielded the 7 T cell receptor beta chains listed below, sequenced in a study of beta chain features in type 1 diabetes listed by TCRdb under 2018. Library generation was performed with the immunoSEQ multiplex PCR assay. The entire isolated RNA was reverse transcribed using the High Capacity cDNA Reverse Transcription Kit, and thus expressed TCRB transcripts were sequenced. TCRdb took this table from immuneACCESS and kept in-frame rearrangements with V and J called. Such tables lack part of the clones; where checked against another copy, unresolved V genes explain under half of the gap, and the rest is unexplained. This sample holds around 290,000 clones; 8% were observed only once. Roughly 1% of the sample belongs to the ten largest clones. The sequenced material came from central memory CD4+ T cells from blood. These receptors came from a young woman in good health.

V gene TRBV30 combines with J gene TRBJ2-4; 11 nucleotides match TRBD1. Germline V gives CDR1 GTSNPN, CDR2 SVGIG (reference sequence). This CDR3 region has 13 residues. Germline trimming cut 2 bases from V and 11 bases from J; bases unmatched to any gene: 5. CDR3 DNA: TGTGCCTGGAGTTCCGGGACAGGGGGACTTCAGTACTTC. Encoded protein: CAWSSGTGGLQYF.

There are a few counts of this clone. In DNA form, the CDR3 reads TGTGCCAGCAGCCCTAGGACGGGTATCTACGAGCAGTACTTC. It encodes CASSPRTGIYEQYF. This chain joins TRBV7-6 and TRBJ2-7; D ambiguous. The V gene lost 5 bases and the J gene lost 3 bases, with 14 bases spanning the gap. This CDR3 contains 14 residues. Per the germline V gene, CDR1 is SGHVS and CDR2 is FNYEAQ. The entire variable domain, with the rest obtained from reference TRBV7-6 and TRBJ2-7, is as follows: GAGVSQSPRYKVTKRGQDVALRCDPISGHVSLYWYRQALGQGPEFLTYFNYEAQQDKSGLPNDRFSAERPEGSISTLTIQRTEQRDSAMYRCASSPRTGIYEQYFGPGTRLTVT.

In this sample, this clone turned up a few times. CDR3 loop: CASSPRTSGNEQFF. CDR3 DNA sequence: TGTGCCAGCAGCCCCAGGACTAGCGGCAATGAGCAGTTCTTC. V usage is TRBV9 and J usage is TRBJ2-1; 10 bases fit TRBD2. With 4 bases clipped from V and 6 bases from J, the junction kept 4 bases outside the gene matches. This CDR3 is 14 amino acids long. CDR1 SGDLS and CDR2 YYNGEE come from the germline V gene.

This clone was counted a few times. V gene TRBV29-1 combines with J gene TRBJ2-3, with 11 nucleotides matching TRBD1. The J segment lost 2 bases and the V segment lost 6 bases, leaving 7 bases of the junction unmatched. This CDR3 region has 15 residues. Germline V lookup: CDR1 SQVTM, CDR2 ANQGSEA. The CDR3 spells CSVEMGQGDTDTQYF. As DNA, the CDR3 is TGCAGCGTGGAAATGGGACAGGGGGACACAGATACGCAGTATTTT.

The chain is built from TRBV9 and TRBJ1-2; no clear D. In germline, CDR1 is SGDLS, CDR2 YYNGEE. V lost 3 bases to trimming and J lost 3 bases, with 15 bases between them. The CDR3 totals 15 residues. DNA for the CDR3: TGTGCCAGCAGCGACTTACCCGTTGACGACTATGGCTACACCTTC. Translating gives CASSDLPVDDYGYTF.

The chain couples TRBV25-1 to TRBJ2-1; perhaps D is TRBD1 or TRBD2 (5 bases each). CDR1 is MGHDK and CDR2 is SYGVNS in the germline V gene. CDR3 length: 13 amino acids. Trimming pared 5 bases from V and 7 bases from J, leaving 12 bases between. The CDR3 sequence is CASSIRGGNEQFF. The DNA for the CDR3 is TGTGCCAGCAGTATCCGGGGCGGGAATGAGCAGTTCTTC.

The CDR3 protein is CASDFRGTEAFF. The CDR3, as DNA: TGTGCCAGCGATTTCAGGGGAACTGAAGCTTTCTTT. V gene TRBV2 combines with J gene TRBJ1-1; a weak D match, TRBD1 (6 bases). CDR1 is SNHLY and CDR2 is FYNNEI in the germline V gene. Trimming took 8 bases from V and 5 from J, leaving 12 bases between them. This CDR3 comprises 12 residues.